Below, 27 T cell receptor beta chains from the same sample are listed, as sequenced in a study of CD8 T cells in ankylosing spondylitis (dated by TCRdb to about 2017). Libraries were prepared through 5' RACE. This sample was sequenced with an Illumina HiSeq 2500. TCRdb trimmed the raw reads at Q25, called clones with MiXCR and kept productive beta chains. Each CDR3 protein gets just one entry, which takes the most common genes and DNA from the rows behind it. The table for this sample lists more than 150,000 distinct CDR3 sequences; under 15% of them were counted only once. The ten largest clonotypes hold 9.5% to 11% of the sample. The sequenced sample was blood, either unsorted or a sorted T cell fraction (not recorded which). The receptors stem from a female donor with ankylosing spondylitis or in good health (not recorded which).

The chain combines TRBV6-2 or TRBV6-3 with TRBJ2-2; D gene unclear. The CDR3 is 12 amino acids. Trimming stripped 4 bases from V and 8 bases from J, with 8 bases between. In germline, CDR1 is MNHEY, CDR2 SVGEGT. This CDR3 is CASSFGFGELFF. The CDR3 DNA sequence: TGTGCCAGCAGTTTTGGGTTTGGGGAGCTGTTTTTT.

In this sample, this clonotype turned up many times. The rearrangement uses TRBV20-1 and TRBJ2-1; 10 positions match TRBD1. The CDR3 covers 16 residues. The germline V gene encodes CDR1 DFQATT and CDR2 SNEGSKA (reference sequence). V dropped 0 bases and J dropped 6; count of bases not matched to a gene: 8. The CDR3 DNA is TGCAGTGCTAGAGATCTATTGGGACAGGGGCCCAATGAGCAGTTCTTC. This translates into CSARDLLGQGPNEQFF.

In this sample, this clonotype turned up many times. This chain connects TRBV7-9 to TRBJ2-3; D is possibly TRBD1 (6 bases). The V gene's germline CDR1 is SEHNR and CDR2 FQNEAQ (reference sequence). V shed 6 bases and J shed 3 bases, with 13 bases lying between them. CDR3 length: 14 amino acids. CDR3 nucleotides: TGTGCCAGCAGTCAAACCAGGGGAACAGATACGCAGTATTTT. Translated: CASSQTRGTDTQYF.

The sample holds many counts of this clonotype. The chain carries TRBV6-2 or TRBV6-3 and TRBJ1-1; D uncertain. Germline V gene sequence: CDR1 MNHEY, CDR2 SVGEGT. This CDR3 is built from 11 residues. V lost 4 bases to trimming and J lost 10 bases, with 10 bases between them. CDR3: CASSWSQTAFF. In DNA form, the CDR3 reads TGTGCCAGCAGTTGGTCCCAGACAGCTTTCTTT.

This clonotype was seen more than once but under ten times. The chain links TRBV20-1 to TRBJ2-7; 9 positions match TRBD1. The CDR3 consists of 14 residues. J was trimmed by 2 bases and V by 3 bases; bases with no gene match: 5. Per germline, CDR1 DFQATT and CDR2 SNEGSKA (reference sequence). The CDR3 DNA follows: TGCAGTGCTAGTGGACAGGGGACCACCTACGAGCAGTACTTC. This translates into CSASGQGTTYEQYF.

About this clonotype: Being one base from a much bigger clone, this may be a read error. The V and J genes are TRBV4-2 and TRBJ2-7; 11 bases line up with TRBD2. Germline lookup yields CDR1 LGHNA and CDR2 YNFKEQ. The CDR3 length is 15 residues. In DNA form, the CDR3 reads TGTGCCAGCAGCCCGTTGACTAGCGGGGTCTACAAGCAGTACTTC. Translated, it gives CASSPLTSGVYKQYF.

This clonotype has ten or more counts. For the CDR3, the DNA is TGTGCCACCAGTGATTCTTCCGACGGGTCCTACAATGAGCAGTTCTTC. Amino acid sequence: CATSDSSDGSYNEQFF. The chain employs TRBV24-1 and TRBJ2-1; D not certain. Trimming took 2 bases from V and 1 from J, leaving 11 bases between them. The CDR3 sequence is 16 residues long. Germline V gives CDR1 KGHDR, CDR2 SFDVKD.

Concerning this clonotype itself: A much larger clonotype is one base distant, so this may be a read error. This chain uses TRBV9 with TRBJ2-2; no reliable D call. This CDR3 has 14 residues. Germline V gene data show CDR1 as SGDLS and CDR2 as YYNGEE. CDR3 bases: TGTGCCGGCAGCGTAGAAGGAAACACCGGGGAGCTGTTTTTT. It yields the protein CAGSVEGNTGELFF.

This clonotype appeared many times. V gene TRBV7-8 combines with J gene TRBJ2-3, with 7 bases identical to TRBD2. Trimming at V came to 3 bases and at J to 5 bases, leaving 11 bases not matched to a gene. CDR1 is SGHVS and CDR2 is FQNEAQ in the germline V gene. This CDR3 has 16 amino acids. CDR3 protein: CASSFQTSRGGDTQYF. The CDR3 nucleotides are TGTGCCAGCAGCTTCCAGACTAGCCGAGGTGGAGATACGCAGTATTTT.

At least ten counts were recorded for this clonotype. The rearrangement uses TRBV20-1 and TRBJ2-7, with 14 positions matching TRBD2. This CDR3 is built from 15 residues. The germline gives CDR1 DFQATT, CDR2 SNEGSKA (reference sequence). J gave up 4 bases and V 4 bases, and 6 bases lay outside the gene matches. DNA for the CDR3: TGCAGTGCTACACGGACTAGCGGGAGGAGTTACGAGCAGTACTTC. Translating it yields CSATRTSGRSYEQYF.

This clonotype was seen repeatedly, ten times or more. This chain links TRBV12-3 or TRBV12-4 with TRBJ2-7; 9 bases map to TRBD2. The CDR3 totals 16 residues. V lost 5 bases and J lost 1; bases outside the gene matches: 9. The CDR3 DNA is TGTGCCAGCAGTCCCTGGGGTAGCGGGAGATCCTACGAGCAGTACTTC. It is translated as CASSPWGSGRSYEQYF.

This clonotype was detected many times. The chain has TRBV7-3 and TRBJ2-2, with D maybe TRBD1 (6 bases). CDR1 SGHTA and CDR2 FQGTGA come from the germline V gene. This CDR3 contains 15 residues. The V end lost 5 bases, the J end lost 2 bases, and 12 bases lay between the germline ends. The CDR3 bases are TGTGCCAGCAGCAAAAGACAGGAAAACACCGGGGAGCTGTTTTTT. Translation: CASSKRQENTGELFF.

This clonotype was counted many times. The chain couples TRBV27 to TRBJ1-6; D remains unclear. V was shortened by 6 bases and J by 7 bases, with 13 bases between the two germline ends. The CDR3 consists of 14 residues. Germline V CDR1 and CDR2: MNHEY, SMNVEV (reference sequence). The CDR3 region is CASSLQLQNSPLHF. The CDR3 bases are TGTGCCAGCAGCCTTCAACTTCAGAATTCACCCCTCCACTTT.

Note on this clonotype: With a much larger clone just one base away, this may be a read error. This chain uses TRBV12-3 or TRBV12-4 with TRBJ2-7; perhaps TRBD2 as D (6 bases). This CDR3 has 13 amino acids. V shed 6 bases and J shed 7 bases, with 16 bases lying between them. The CDR3 spells CASSPLAGQEQYF. The DNA of the CDR3 is TGTGCCAGCAGCCCACTAGCTGGCCAAGAGCAGTACTTC.

This clonotype was detected ten times or more. The gene calls are TRBV12-3 or TRBV12-4 and TRBJ2-6; D remains unclear. The CDR3 contains 15 residues. Trimming pared 0 bases from V and 0 bases from J, leaving 3 bases between. The chain's CDR3 is CASSLAISGANVLTF. CDR3 sequence (DNA): TGTGCCAGCAGTTTAGCTATCTCTGGGGCCAACGTCCTGACTTTC.

This clonotype was seen many times. V and J are TRBV6-1 and TRBJ1-2, with 9 bases identical to TRBD1. This CDR3 spans 16 amino acids. Germline lookup yields CDR1 MNHNS and CDR2 SASEGT. The V segment lost 6 bases and the J segment 4 bases; nucleotides outside the gene matches: 12. CDR3 loop: CASRRIRDRDVYGYTF. The CDR3, as DNA: TGTGCCAGCAGACGAATCCGGGACAGGGACGTCTATGGCTACACCTTC.

This clonotype has ten or more counts. The chain has TRBV27 and TRBJ1-2; the D is unclear. Trimming shortened V by 0 bases and J by 2 bases, and 10 bases separated the two germline ends. CDR1 is MNHEY and CDR2 is SMNVEV in the germline V gene (reference sequence). The CDR3 runs 15 residues. The CDR3 protein is CASSLSVGGNYGYTF. DNA of the CDR3: TGTGCCAGCAGTTTATCAGTGGGCGGCAACTATGGCTACACCTTC.

A few counts support this clonotype. The chain uses TRBV18 and TRBJ2-1, with TRBD2 matching over 9 bases. The germline V gene has CDR1 KGHSH and CDR2 LQKENI. The ends lost 3 bases at V and 15 bases at J; junction bases unmatched: 18. This CDR3 is 16 amino acids long. CDR3 residues: CASSPRSEQQSGRRFF. CDR3 in DNA: TGTGCCAGCTCACCCCGCAGTGAGCAACAGAGCGGGAGGAGGTTCTTC.

The chain has TRBV20-1 and TRBJ2-1, with TRBD2 matching over 9 bases. Germline V gene sequence: CDR1 DFQATT, CDR2 SNEGSKA (reference sequence). CDR3 length: 14 amino acids. V shed 3 bases, J shed 9 bases, and the junction held 9 bases outside the gene matches. CDR3 in amino acids: CSARGLAGNREQFF. CDR3 coding DNA: TGCAGTGCTAGGGGGCTAGCGGGGAATCGTGAGCAGTTCTTC.

This clonotype was counted many times. The rearrangement links TRBV12-3 or TRBV12-4 to TRBJ2-7; TRBD2 is a possible D gene (5 bases). The CDR3 sequence is 13 residues long. Trimming shortened V by 5 bases and J by 4 bases, and 12 bases separated the two germline ends. CDR3 in amino acids: CASSQRARYEQYF. Here the CDR3 DNA reads TGTGCCAGCAGTCAGAGGGCCCGATACGAGCAGTACTTC.

This clonotype was seen ten or more times. The V and J genes are TRBV4-1 and TRBJ2-1; TRBD2 matches 13 bases. Per the germline V gene, CDR1 is MGHRA and CDR2 is YSYEKL. CDR3 length: 17 amino acids. Trimming took 2 bases from V and 7 from J; bases not matched to a gene: 8. CDR3 residues: CASSQNGLAGVRNEQFF. The CDR3 bases are TGCGCCAGCAGCCAAAACGGACTAGCGGGAGTTAGAAATGAGCAGTTCTTC.

A few counts support this clonotype. V is TRBV6-1 and J is TRBJ2-4, with a weak D call TRBD1 (6 bases). CDR3 length: 12 residues. Between the trimmed V and J ends, which lost 8 bases and 3 bases, there was a span of 8 bases. The germline CDR1 and CDR2 sequences are MNHNS and SASEGT. The CDR3 coding sequence is TGTGCCAGCCGACAGGACAAAAACATTCAGTACTTC. This sequence encodes CASRQDKNIQYF.

In its sample, this clonotype was seen many times. This chain uses TRBV5-1 with TRBJ2-5; the D is unclear. Per the germline V gene, CDR1 is SGHRS and CDR2 is YFSETQ. Trimming pared 5 bases from V and 5 bases from J, leaving 16 bases between. There are 14 residues in the CDR3. The CDR3 DNA sequence: TGCGCCAGCAGTTCCGGTGGGGTCGGGGAGACCCAGTACTTC. This sequence encodes CASSSGGVGETQYF. The variable domain in full, completed from reference TRBV5-1 and TRBJ2-5, reads KAGVTQTPRYLIKTRGQQVTLSCSPISGHRSVSWYQQTPGQGLQFLFEYFSETQRNKGNFPGRFSGRQFSNSRSEMNVSTLELGDSALYLCASSSGGVGETQYFGPGTRLLVL.

Many counts were recorded for this clonotype. This CDR3 is CASSQRGDTEAFF. The CDR3 DNA reads TGCGCCAGCAGCCAACGAGGGGACACTGAAGCTTTCTTT. The chain joins TRBV4-1 to TRBJ1-1; D may be TRBD1 (5 bases). Germline assignment: CDR1 MGHRA and CDR2 YSYEKL. Trimming pared 2 bases from V and 3 bases from J, leaving 7 bases between. The CDR3 contains 13 residues.

This clonotype was seen at least ten times. V usage is TRBV11-3 and J usage is TRBJ1-6; no clear D gene. Germline CDR1 reads SGHNT; CDR2 reads YENEEA. V lost 5 bases and J lost 8, with 13 bases in between. There are 14 residues in the CDR3. CDR3 region: CASSPPDADSPLHF. CDR3 nucleotide sequence: TGTGCCAGCAGCCCCCCCGACGCTGATTCACCCCTCCACTTT.

The chain links TRBV7-2 to TRBJ2-2, with D perhaps TRBD1 or TRBD2 (5 bases each). The germline V gene encodes CDR1 SGHTA and CDR2 FQGNSA. This CDR3 is built from 13 residues. Trimming cost V 6 bases and J 6 bases, with 11 bases left between them. CDR3 nucleotides: TGTGCCAGCAGACCTGGGACCTCCGGGGAGCTGTTTTTT. Amino acids: CASRPGTSGELFF.

This clonotype was seen many times. The rearrangement uses TRBV20-1 and TRBJ2-7; 9 bases are a match to TRBD2. Unmatched junction bases numbered 12, after V lost 1 base and J lost 5 bases. The CDR3 runs to 16 residues. CDR1 is DFQATT, CDR2 SNEGSKA, per germline (reference sequence). Here the CDR3 reads CSARALLLAGLNEQYF. The CDR3 DNA follows: TGCAGTGCTAGAGCTCTGTTGCTAGCGGGATTAAACGAGCAGTACTTC.